What follows are 12 T cell receptor beta chains derived from one specimen sequenced in a study of blood T cell repertoires in COVID-19. Method: immunoSEQ multiplex PCR; TCRdb's copy keeps in-frame clones and lacks some. Of over 95,000 clones listed, approximately 80% are singletons. Sequencing was done on a sample of peripheral blood. Source of these receptors: a human donor in a cohort sampled during active COVID-19.

On this clone itself: At one of its ends the junction is not consistent with the germline gene, which may arise from a read error. This CDR3 is CASSTGLAGAQETQYF. The CDR3 region has the DNA TGCGCCAGCAGCACGGGACTAGCGGGGGCCCAAGAAACCCAGTACTTC. The chain recombines TRBV5-1 with TRBJ2-5, with 14 bases lining up with TRBD2. Germline V gene data show CDR1 as SGHRS and CDR2 as YFSETQ. The CDR3 runs 16 residues.

This clone was detected once. This CDR3 reads CASSRDRGYEQYF. CDR3 nucleotide sequence: TGTGCCAGCAGCAGGGACAGGGGCTACGAGCAGTACTTC. The chain recombines TRBV3-1 (or the pseudogene TRBV3-2) with TRBJ2-7; 10 positions match TRBD1. The V segment lost 5 bases and the J segment 3 bases; nucleotides outside the gene matches: 1. The CDR3 has 13 amino acids. Looked up from germline, CDR1 is LGHDT and CDR2 is YNNKEL (reference sequence).

This chain uses TRBV19 with TRBJ1-5, with D uncertain. The V gene's germline CDR1 is LNHDA and CDR2 SQIVND (reference sequence). Trimming shortened V by 0 bases and J by 10 bases, and 19 bases separated the two germline ends. The CDR3 is 16 amino acids. CDR3 nucleotide sequence: TGTGCCAGTAGTATAGAAGGCCGGACTCCCGATTTACCCCAGCATTTT. Protein: CASSIEGRTPDLPQHF.

This chain links TRBV30 with TRBJ2-1; D ambiguous. This CDR3 has 14 amino acids. CDR1 is GTSNPN, CDR2 SVGIG, per germline (reference sequence). V was cut by 2 bases and J by 8 bases, with 16 bases left in between. The CDR3 spells CAWSIPQAVYEQFF. The DNA of the CDR3 is TGTGCCTGGAGTATCCCGCAGGCCGTCTATGAGCAGTTCTTC.

A few counts support this clone. V and J are TRBV7-9 and TRBJ1-3; TRBD1 is a possible D gene (6 bases). Germline lookup yields CDR1 SEHNR and CDR2 FQNEAQ (reference sequence). The CDR3 runs to 14 residues. Trimming took 5 bases from V and 4 from J, leaving 12 bases between them. The CDR3 DNA is TGTGCCAGCAGCACCACAGGGTACGGAAACACCATATATTTT. This codes for CASSTTGYGNTIYF. The variable domain in full, completed from reference TRBV7-9 and TRBJ1-3, reads DTGVSQNPRHKITKRGQNVTFRCDPISEHNRLYWYRQTLGQGPEFLTYFQNEAQLEKSRLLSDRFSAERPKGSFSTLEIQRTEQGDSAMYLCASSTTGYGNTIYFGEGSWLTVV.

This chain links TRBV3-1 (or the pseudogene TRBV3-2) with TRBJ1-3, with D unclear. The V end lost 0 bases, the J end lost 0 bases, and 12 bases lay between the germline ends. This CDR3 has 17 amino acids. CDR1 and CDR2 (germline): LGHDT, YNNKEL (reference sequence). The CDR3 spells CASSQEALGISGNTIYF. CDR3 coding DNA: TGTGCCAGCAGCCAAGAAGCCCTCGGGATCTCTGGAAACACCATATATTTT.

The chain recombines TRBV7-2 with TRBJ2-7; 10 nucleotides match TRBD1. The CDR3 length is 14 residues. The germline V gene encodes CDR1 SGHTA and CDR2 FQGNSA. The V gene end was trimmed by 4 bases and the J gene end by 4 bases; junction bases not matched to a gene: 4. In DNA, the CDR3 is TGTGCCAGCAGCTCCAGGACAGGGGGGTACGAGCAGTACTTC. Its protein product is CASSSRTGGYEQYF. The whole variable domain, filled in from reference TRBV7-2 and TRBJ2-7, reads GAGVSQSPSNKVTEKGKDVELRCDPISGHTALYWYRQSLGQGLEFLIYFQGNSAPDKSGLPSDRFSAERTGGSVSTLTIQRTQQEDSAVYLCASSSRTGGYEQYFGPGTRLTVT.

The rearrangement uses TRBV12-3 or TRBV12-4 and TRBJ1-5; no clear D gene. The length of the CDR3 is 12 residues. The germline V and J ends were trimmed by 5 bases and 3 bases, with 5 bases remaining between them. CDR3: CASSLNNQPQHF. In DNA form, the CDR3 reads TGTGCCAGCAGTCTAAACAATCAGCCCCAGCATTTT.

In nucleotides, the CDR3 is TGTGCCAGTCCCAACCTACACGGGAGGGCGGACGAGCAGTACTTC. Protein: CASPNLHGRADEQYF. The V and J genes are TRBV19 and TRBJ2-7; 8 bases are a match to TRBD2. Trimming took 8 bases from V and 5 from J; bases not matched to a gene: 14. This CDR3 comprises 15 residues. CDR1 LNHDA and CDR2 SQIVND come from the germline V gene (reference sequence).

This chain connects TRBV12-5 to TRBJ2-7; 11 nucleotides line up with TRBD2. The CDR3 spans 14 residues. Trimming at V came to 6 bases and at J to 7 bases, leaving 8 bases not matched to a gene. Per the germline V gene, CDR1 is LGHNT and CDR2 is FRNRAP. CDR3 protein: CASGIAGGPLEQYF. CDR3 sequence (DNA): TGTGCTAGTGGCATAGCGGGAGGGCCTTTGGAGCAGTACTTC.

The gene calls are TRBV28 and TRBJ2-7, with 10 bases matching TRBD2. The J segment lost 2 bases and the V segment lost 5 bases, leaving 12 bases of the junction unmatched. CDR3 length: 17 residues. CDR1 is MDHEN and CDR2 is SYDVKM in the germline V gene. The CDR3 sequence: CASSPYETSGLPYEQYF. The CDR3 coding sequence is TGTGCCAGCAGTCCGTACGAGACTAGCGGGCTACCCTACGAGCAGTACTTC.

The chain uses TRBV28 and TRBJ2-3; 7 bases agree with TRBD1. The V and J ends lost 7 bases and 4 bases, in that order; junction bases with no gene match: 20. CDR1 and CDR2 from the germline V gene are MDHEN and SYDVKM. This CDR3 has 18 amino acids. CDR3 in amino acids: CASTPPEGAGLKSDTQYF. The DNA of the CDR3 is TGTGCCAGCACCCCGCCTGAGGGGGCCGGGTTAAAATCAGATACGCAGTATTTT.